The 6 T cell receptor beta chains below all came from one sample that was sequenced in a study of human versus mouse CDR3 diversity and MHC coevolution. Using immunoSEQ multiplex PCR, the repertoire was profiled, and TCRdb retains in-frame clones only, with some absent. The sample shows about 73,000 clones, about nine tenths of them seen only once. Sequencing was carried out using naive CD4+ T cells from blood. Stated subset: CD45RO-negative CD62L-positive naive CD4 T cells. The receptors come from a person between 30 and 69 years old in good health.

This sequence joins TRBV5-1 and TRBJ2-7, with 10 bases lining up with TRBD1. The germline gives CDR1 SGHRS, CDR2 YFSETQ. The CDR3 covers 18 residues. The ends lost 0 bases at V and 0 bases at J; junction bases unmatched: 9. The CDR3 loop reads CASSLVSRQGANSYEQYF. CDR3 nucleotide sequence: TGCGCCAGCAGCTTGGTGAGTCGACAGGGGGCGAACTCCTACGAGCAGTACTTC.

The chain carries TRBV6-1 and TRBJ2-5; TRBD1 might be the D (5 bases). The DNA end is more similar to TRBJ2-7, so the J call may be wrong. CDR3 length: 16 amino acids. In germline, CDR1 is MNHNS, CDR2 SASEGT. The CDR3 loop reads CASSEGLTEGAYEQYF. In DNA form, the CDR3 reads TGTGCCAGCAGTGAAGGGCTGACAGAAGGGGCCTACGAGCAGTACTTC.

This clone came up a few times. The chain employs TRBV4-1 and TRBJ1-1; D uncertain. The CDR3 is 16 residues long. Germline CDR1 is MGHRA and CDR2 is YSYEKL. Trimming stripped 2 bases from V and 0 bases from J, with 13 bases between. This CDR3 reads CASSQPTLKLNTEAFF. CDR3 sequence (DNA): TGCGCCAGCAGCCAACCAACTCTAAAGCTGAACACTGAAGCTTTCTTT.

This rearrangement joins TRBV11-2 to TRBJ1-5; 8 bases are shared with TRBD1. This CDR3 comprises 14 residues. Germline CDR1 and CDR2: SGHAT and FQNNGV. After removal of 1 base from V and 10 bases from J, the junction contained 6 bases not matched to a gene. CDR3 bases: TGTGCCAGCAGCTTAGGACAGGGGAATTCCCCCCAGCATTTT. Translating it yields CASSLGQGNSPQHF.

The J gene is TRBJ2-1, the V gene TRBV29-1, with D hard to call. The V gene lost 8 bases and the J gene lost 6 bases, with 11 bases spanning the gap. Germline V gene data show CDR1 as SQVTM and CDR2 as ANQGSEA. The CDR3 has 11 amino acids. The CDR3 loop reads CSSWLVNEQFF. The CDR3 DNA sequence: TGCAGCTCGTGGCTTGTCAATGAGCAGTTCTTC.

The chain joins TRBV14 to TRBJ2-2; 9 bases map to TRBD1. V lost 4 bases, J lost 5 bases, and 11 bases stayed unmatched. CDR3 length: 17 residues. Germline CDR1 reads SGHDN; CDR2 reads FVKESK. The CDR3 sequence: CASSRSPDRGYTGELFF. CDR3 in DNA: TGTGCCAGCAGCCGCAGCCCGGACAGGGGTTATACCGGGGAGCTGTTTTTT.